The 15 T cell receptor beta chains in this list originate from one sample, sequenced in a study of blood T cell repertoires in COVID-19. Repertoires were generated with immunoSEQ multiplex PCR, while TCRdb's copy carries only in-frame clones and drops some. The sample shows approximately 250,000 clones, approximately 80% of them seen only once. Sequencing was performed on peripheral blood. Receptors were obtained from a woman aged 40-49 years who had recovered from COVID-19.

The chain joins TRBV7-2 to TRBJ2-5; a weak D match, TRBD2 (6 bases). V was shortened by 5 bases and J by 5 bases, with 18 bases between the two germline ends. The CDR3 runs to 15 residues. CDR1 and CDR2 from the germline V gene are SGHTA and FQGNSA. The CDR3 region has the DNA TGTGCCAGCAGCACCTCCCAACTAGCATGGGAGACCCAGTACTTC. Translated, it gives CASSTSQLAWETQYF.

This clone was counted once. This sequence joins TRBV5-1 and TRBJ1-1, with TRBD1 as a possible D gene (5 bases). CDR1 and CDR2 from the germline V gene are SGHRS and YFSETQ. This CDR3 spans 16 amino acids. Between the trimmed V and J ends, which lost 4 bases and 0 bases, there was a span of 16 bases. The CDR3 is CASSPEGRVMNTEAFF. CDR3 bases: TGCGCCAGCAGCCCAGAGGGGAGGGTCATGAACACTGAAGCTTTCTTT.

V gene TRBV9 combines with J gene TRBJ1-2, with 8 bases matching TRBD1. Germline assignment: CDR1 SGDLS and CDR2 YYNGEE. The CDR3 covers 18 residues. V was clipped by 4 bases and J by 0 bases; unmatched bases: 14. The CDR3 is CASSTSPGTGFSNYGYTF. The CDR3 region has the DNA TGTGCCAGCAGCACGTCCCCCGGGACAGGCTTTTCTAACTATGGCTACACCTTC. The full variable domain, its missing parts supplied by reference TRBV9 and TRBJ1-2, is DSGVTQTPKHLITATGQRVTLRCSPRSGDLSVYWYQQSLDQGLQFLIQYYNGEERAKGNILERFSAQQFPDLHSELNLSSLELGDSALYFCASSTSPGTGFSNYGYTFGSGTRLTVV.

The V and J genes are TRBV11-2 and TRBJ1-5; D not certain. This CDR3 spans 15 amino acids. CDR1 and CDR2 (germline): SGHAT, FQNNGV. V lost 1 base, J lost 7 bases, and 14 bases lay in between. The CDR3 here is CASSLGPHRTQPQHF. The CDR3 DNA sequence: TGTGCCAGCAGCTTAGGTCCCCACCGAACACAGCCCCAGCATTTT.

This clone was seen just once. The chain uses TRBV18 and TRBJ2-7; 9 nucleotides match TRBD1. CDR3 size: 15 residues. J lost 5 bases, V lost 3 bases, and 8 bases had no gene match. In germline, CDR1 is KGHSH, CDR2 LQKENI. The CDR3 protein is CASSPPGTGYNEQYF. The CDR3 region has the DNA TGTGCCAGCTCACCTCCCGGGACAGGGTACAACGAGCAGTACTTC.

The CDR3 protein is CAIRDRGPTYEQYF. For the CDR3, the DNA is TGTGCCATCAGGGACAGGGGGCCTACCTACGAGCAGTACTTC. This sequence joins TRBV10-3 and TRBJ2-7; the match to TRBD1 covers 11 bases. The trim removed 6 bases at V and 2 bases at J, leaving 3 bases unmatched. The CDR3 is 14 amino acids. The germline CDR1 and CDR2 sequences are ENHRY and SYGVKD.

The chain couples TRBV14 to TRBJ1-2; D is uncertain. The germline V and J ends were trimmed by 1 base and 7 bases, with 10 bases remaining between them. CDR3 length: 13 residues. Germline V gene data show CDR1 as SGHDN and CDR2 as FVKESK. CDR3 region: CASSQAHFVGYTF. In DNA form, the CDR3 reads TGTGCCAGCAGCCAAGCACATTTCGTTGGCTACACCTTC.

The chain couples TRBV11-3 to TRBJ2-5; 7 positions agree with TRBD1. Germline CDR1 and CDR2: SGHNT and YENEEA. The V and J ends lost 5 bases and 2 bases, in that order; junction bases with no gene match: 2. The length of the CDR3 is 13 residues. The chain's CDR3 is CASSPGQQETQYF. As DNA, the CDR3 is TGTGCCAGCAGCCCGGGACAGCAAGAGACCCAGTACTTC. The variable domain in full, completed from reference TRBV11-3 and TRBJ2-5, reads EAGVVQSPRYKIIEKKQPVAFWCNPISGHNTLYWYLQNLGQGPELLIRYENEEAVDDSQLPKDRFSAERLKGVDSTLKIQPAELGDSAVYLCASSPGQQETQYFGPGTRLLVL.

Only one count was recorded for this clone. V is TRBV19 and J is TRBJ1-2; D call uncertain. This CDR3 has 13 residues. V was cut by 6 bases and J by 7 bases, with 15 bases left in between. Germline loops: CDR1 LNHDA, CDR2 SQIVND (reference sequence). The CDR3 DNA reads TGTGCCAGTAGCCCACACAAAAGTCTTGGCTACACCTTC. Translated, it gives CASSPHKSLGYTF.

This clone is a singleton in its sample. The rearrangement links TRBV6-5 to TRBJ1-4; D not certain. The germline V gene encodes CDR1 MNHEY and CDR2 SVGAGI. Trimming removed 6 bases from V and 8 bases from J, with 13 bases in between. The CDR3 runs to 13 residues. In DNA form, the CDR3 reads TGTGCCAGCAGCGCAGGACTGGCCGAAAAACTGTTTTTT. Its translation is CASSAGLAEKLFF.

With respect to this clone: The junction does not match germline at one end; this may be a read error. V and J are TRBV14 and TRBJ1-2; 10 nucleotides align to TRBD1. Germline-derived CDR1 and CDR2 are SGHDN and FVKESK. The CDR3 length is 13 residues. The CDR3 nucleotides are TGTGCCAGCAGCCAAGTTAATACCGGACAGGGGGTCTTC. Residues: CASSQVNTGQGVF.

V usage is TRBV3-1 (or the pseudogene TRBV3-2) and J usage is TRBJ1-1, with D perhaps matching TRBD1 (6 bases). Germline V gene sequence: CDR1 LGHDT, CDR2 YNNKEL (reference sequence). CDR3 length: 14 amino acids. The germline V and J ends were trimmed by 7 bases and 4 bases, with 16 bases remaining between them. The CDR3 nucleotides are TGTGCCAGCACCATCCGCGGGGGGCCCACTGAAGCTTTCTTT. The encoded protein is CASTIRGGPTEAFF.

The genes are TRBV5-4 and TRBJ1-1; tentative D call: TRBD1 (6 bases). With 0 bases removed from V and 5 bases from J, the gap between germline ends came to 14 bases. The germline gives CDR1 SGHNT, CDR2 YYREEE (reference sequence). The CDR3 covers 15 residues. CDR3 nucleotides: TGTGCCAGCAGCTTGGAGGGGGGGATTGTGACTGAAGCTTTCTTT. It is translated as CASSLEGGIVTEAFF.

V is TRBV11-2 and J is TRBJ2-3, with TRBD2 matching 7 bases. The CDR3 sequence is 16 residues long. With V trimmed by 5 bases and J by 3 bases, 11 bases remained unmatched. CDR1 is SGHAT, CDR2 FQNNGV, per germline. CDR3 protein: CASSPGRGGMTDTQYF. CDR3 DNA sequence: TGTGCCAGCAGCCCGGGCCGGGGAGGGATGACAGATACGCAGTATTTT.

On this clone itself: At the DNA level, this CDR3 is encoded by other sequences in the same sample as well. The chain links TRBV7-3 to TRBJ2-5, with 16 bases aligning to TRBD2. Losses at the gene ends were 4 bases for V and 4 bases for J; bases not matched to a gene: 6. CDR3 size: 17 residues. Per the germline V gene, CDR1 is SGHTA and CDR2 is FQGTGA. This CDR3 reads CASSSLGLAGGRETQYF. CDR3 sequence (DNA): TGTGCCAGCAGCTCGTTGGGACTAGCGGGGGGGCGAGAGACCCAGTACTTC.